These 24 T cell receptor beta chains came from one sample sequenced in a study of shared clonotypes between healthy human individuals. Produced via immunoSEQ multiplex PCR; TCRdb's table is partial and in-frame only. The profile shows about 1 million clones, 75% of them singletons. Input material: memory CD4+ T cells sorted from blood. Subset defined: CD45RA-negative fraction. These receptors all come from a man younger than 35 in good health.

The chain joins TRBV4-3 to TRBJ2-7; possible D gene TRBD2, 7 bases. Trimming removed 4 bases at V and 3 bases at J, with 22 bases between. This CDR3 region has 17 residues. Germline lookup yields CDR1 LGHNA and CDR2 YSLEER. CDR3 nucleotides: TGCGCCAGCAGCCGCGCGTATGGGGGGGCCACCAACTACGAGCAGTACTTC. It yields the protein CASSRAYGGATNYEQYF.

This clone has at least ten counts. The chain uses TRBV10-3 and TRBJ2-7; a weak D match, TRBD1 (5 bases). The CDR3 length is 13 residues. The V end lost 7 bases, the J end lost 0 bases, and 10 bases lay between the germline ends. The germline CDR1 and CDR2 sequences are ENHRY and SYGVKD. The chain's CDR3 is CAIMGQFSYEQYF. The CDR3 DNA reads TGTGCCATCATGGGGCAGTTCTCCTACGAGCAGTACTTC.

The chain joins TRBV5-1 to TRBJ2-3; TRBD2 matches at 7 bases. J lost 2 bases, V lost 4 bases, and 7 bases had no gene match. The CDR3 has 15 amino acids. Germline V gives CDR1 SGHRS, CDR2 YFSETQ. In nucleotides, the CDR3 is TGCGCCAGCAGCCCCGGGACTACGAACACAGATACGCAGTATTTT. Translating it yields CASSPGTTNTDTQYF.

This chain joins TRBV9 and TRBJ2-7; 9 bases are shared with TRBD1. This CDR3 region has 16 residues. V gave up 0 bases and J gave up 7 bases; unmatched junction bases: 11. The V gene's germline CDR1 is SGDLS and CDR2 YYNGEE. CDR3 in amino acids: CASSVGDRVLLGEQYF. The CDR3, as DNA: TGTGCCAGCAGCGTAGGGGACAGGGTCCTACTGGGGGAGCAGTACTTC. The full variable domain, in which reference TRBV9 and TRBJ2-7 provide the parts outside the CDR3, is DSGVTQTPKHLITATGQRVTLRCSPRSGDLSVYWYQQSLDQGLQFLIQYYNGEERAKGNILERFSAQQFPDLHSELNLSSLELGDSALYFCASSVGDRVLLGEQYFGPGTRLTVT.

The CDR3 here is CASSSGGVNTDTQYF. The CDR3 coding sequence is TGTGCCAGCAGCTCAGGAGGGGTTAACACAGATACGCAGTATTTT. J is TRBJ2-3 and V is TRBV7-9; D might be TRBD2 (6 bases). Germline values: CDR1 SEHNR, CDR2 FQNEAQ (reference sequence). V lost 4 bases and J lost 2, with 13 bases in between. CDR3 length equals 15 residues.

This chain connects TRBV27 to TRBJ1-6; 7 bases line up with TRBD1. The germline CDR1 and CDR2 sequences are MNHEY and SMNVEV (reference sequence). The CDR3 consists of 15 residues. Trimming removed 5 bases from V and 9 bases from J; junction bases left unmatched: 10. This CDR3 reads CASSARQGFGSPLHF. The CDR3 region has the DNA TGTGCCAGCAGTGCGCGACAGGGTTTCGGTTCACCCCTCCACTTT.

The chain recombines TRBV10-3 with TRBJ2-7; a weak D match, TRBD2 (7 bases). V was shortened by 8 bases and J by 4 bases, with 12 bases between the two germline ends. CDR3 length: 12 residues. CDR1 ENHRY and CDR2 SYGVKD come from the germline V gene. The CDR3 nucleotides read TGTGCCATCGGACTAGACAGGTACGAGCAGTACTTC. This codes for CAIGLDRYEQYF.

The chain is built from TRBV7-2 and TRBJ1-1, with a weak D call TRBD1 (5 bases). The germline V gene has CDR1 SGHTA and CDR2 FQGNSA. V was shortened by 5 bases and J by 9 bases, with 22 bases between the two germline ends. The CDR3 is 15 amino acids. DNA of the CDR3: TGTGCCAGCAGCCCATTTGTACGTCGGGGGGGTCAAGCTTTCTTT. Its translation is CASSPFVRRGGQAFF.

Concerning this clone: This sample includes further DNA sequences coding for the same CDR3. CDR3 loop: CSVAGANEKLFF. The CDR3 DNA is TGCAGCGTTGCGGGCGCTAATGAAAAACTGTTTTTT. The genes are TRBV29-1 and TRBJ1-4; D call uncertain. Trimming shortened V by 4 bases and J by 3 bases, and 6 bases separated the two germline ends. The CDR3 is 12 amino acids. Germline V gene lookup returns CDR1 SQVTM and CDR2 ANQGSEA. The full variable domain, its missing parts supplied by reference TRBV29-1 and TRBJ1-4, is SAVISQKPSRDICQRGTSLTIQCQVDSQVTMMFWYRQQPGQSLTLIATANQGSEATYESGFVIDKFPISRPNLTFSTLTVSNMSPEDSSIYLCSVAGANEKLFFGSGTQLSVL.

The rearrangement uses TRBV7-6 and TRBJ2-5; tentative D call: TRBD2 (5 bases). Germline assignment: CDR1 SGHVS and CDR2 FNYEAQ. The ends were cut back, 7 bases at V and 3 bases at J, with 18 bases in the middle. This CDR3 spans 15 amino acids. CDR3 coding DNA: TGTGCCAGCACCCTCGAGGGCAGATTAAAAGAGACCCAGTACTTC. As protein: CASTLEGRLKETQYF.

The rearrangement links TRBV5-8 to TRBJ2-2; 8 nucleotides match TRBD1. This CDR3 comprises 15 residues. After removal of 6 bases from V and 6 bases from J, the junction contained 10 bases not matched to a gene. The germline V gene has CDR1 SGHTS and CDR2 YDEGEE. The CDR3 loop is CASNPTGAFSGELFF. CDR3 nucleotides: TGTGCCAGCAACCCGACAGGGGCTTTTTCCGGGGAGCTGTTTTTT.

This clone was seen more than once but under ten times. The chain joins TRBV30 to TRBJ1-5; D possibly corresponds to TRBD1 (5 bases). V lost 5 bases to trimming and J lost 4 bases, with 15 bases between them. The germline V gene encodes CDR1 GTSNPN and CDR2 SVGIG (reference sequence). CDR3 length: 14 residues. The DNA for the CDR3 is TGTGCCTGGGGCGGGGCTTCTATTAATCAGCCCCAGCATTTT. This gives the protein CAWGGASINQPQHF.

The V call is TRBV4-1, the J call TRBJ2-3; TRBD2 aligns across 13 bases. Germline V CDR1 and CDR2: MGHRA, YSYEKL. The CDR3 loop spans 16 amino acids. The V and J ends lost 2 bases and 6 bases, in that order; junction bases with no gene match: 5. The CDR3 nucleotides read TGCGCCAGCAGCCAACCACTAGCGGGGGGGCTTGATACGCAGTATTTT. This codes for CASSQPLAGGLDTQYF.

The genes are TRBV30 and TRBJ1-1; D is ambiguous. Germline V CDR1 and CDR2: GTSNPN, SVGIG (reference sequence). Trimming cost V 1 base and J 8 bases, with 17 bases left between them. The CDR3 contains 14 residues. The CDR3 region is CAWSERGRHTEAFF. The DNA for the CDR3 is TGTGCCTGGAGTGAAAGAGGGCGTCATACGGAAGCTTTCTTT.

CDR3 amino acids: CASSRDRGNYGYTF. The CDR3 region has the DNA TGTGCCAGCAGCCGAGACAGGGGGAACTATGGCTACACCTTC. The chain uses TRBV7-8 and TRBJ1-2, with 9 nucleotides matching TRBD1. After removal of 5 bases from V and 2 bases from J, the junction contained 3 bases not matched to a gene. Per the germline V gene, CDR1 is SGHVS and CDR2 is FQNEAQ. The CDR3 spans 14 residues.

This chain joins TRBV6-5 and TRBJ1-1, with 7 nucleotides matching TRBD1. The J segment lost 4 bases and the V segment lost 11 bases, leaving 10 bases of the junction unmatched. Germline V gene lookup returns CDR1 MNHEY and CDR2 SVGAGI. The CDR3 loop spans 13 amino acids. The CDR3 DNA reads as TGTGCCGGTAAGGGGGCGGATCCCACTGAAGCTTTCTTT. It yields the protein CAGKGADPTEAFF.

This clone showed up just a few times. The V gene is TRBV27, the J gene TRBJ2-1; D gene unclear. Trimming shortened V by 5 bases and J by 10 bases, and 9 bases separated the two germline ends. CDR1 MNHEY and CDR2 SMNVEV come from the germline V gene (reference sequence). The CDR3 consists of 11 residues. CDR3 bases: TGTGCCAGCAGTCCCTTCTACGAGCAGTTCTTC. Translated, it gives CASSPFYEQFF.

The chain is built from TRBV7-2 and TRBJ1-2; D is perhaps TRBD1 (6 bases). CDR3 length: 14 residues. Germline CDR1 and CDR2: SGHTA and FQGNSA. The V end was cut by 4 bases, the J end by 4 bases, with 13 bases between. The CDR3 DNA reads TGTGCCAGCAGCTCAGCGGGGGCCCTCTATGGCTACACCTTC. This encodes CASSSAGALYGYTF.

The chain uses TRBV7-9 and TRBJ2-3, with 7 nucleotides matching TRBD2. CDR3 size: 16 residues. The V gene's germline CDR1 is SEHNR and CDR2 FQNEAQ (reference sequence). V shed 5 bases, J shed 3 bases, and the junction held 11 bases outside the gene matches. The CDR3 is CASSPGAGRRTDTQYF. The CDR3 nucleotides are TGTGCCAGCAGCCCCGGAGCGGGGAGAAGGACAGATACGCAGTATTTT.

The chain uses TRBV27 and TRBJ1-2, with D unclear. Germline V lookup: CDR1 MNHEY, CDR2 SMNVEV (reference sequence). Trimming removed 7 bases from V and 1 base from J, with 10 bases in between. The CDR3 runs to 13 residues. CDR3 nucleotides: TGTGCCAGCACAGAGCAGGTTAACTATGGCTACACCTTC. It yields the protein CASTEQVNYGYTF.

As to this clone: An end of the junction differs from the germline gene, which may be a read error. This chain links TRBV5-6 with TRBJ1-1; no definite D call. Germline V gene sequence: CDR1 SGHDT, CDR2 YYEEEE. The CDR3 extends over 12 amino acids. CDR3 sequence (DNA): TGTGCCAGCTTCCGGCAGGCTACTGAAGTTTTCTTT. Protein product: CASFRQATEVFF.

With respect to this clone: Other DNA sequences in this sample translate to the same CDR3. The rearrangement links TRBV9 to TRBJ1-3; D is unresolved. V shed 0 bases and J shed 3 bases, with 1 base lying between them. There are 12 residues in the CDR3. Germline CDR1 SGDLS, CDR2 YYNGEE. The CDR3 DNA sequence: TGTGCCAGCAGCGTAGGTGGAAACACCATATATTTT. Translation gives CASSVGGNTIYF.

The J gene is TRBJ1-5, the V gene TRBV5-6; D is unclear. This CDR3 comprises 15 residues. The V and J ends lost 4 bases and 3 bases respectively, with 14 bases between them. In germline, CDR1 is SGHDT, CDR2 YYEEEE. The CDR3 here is CASSPWGGLNQPQHF. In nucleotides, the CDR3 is TGTGCCAGCAGCCCATGGGGAGGGCTCAATCAGCCCCAGCATTTT.

As DNA, the CDR3 is TGTGCCAGTAGTATCGGGAGGACGGACGGGGCTGAAGCTTTCTTT. This encodes CASSIGRTDGAEAFF. V is TRBV19 and J is TRBJ1-1; D remains ambiguous. Trimming left V 3 bases short and J 6 bases short, with 17 bases between. The CDR3 spans 15 residues. Germline-derived CDR1 and CDR2 are LNHDA and SQIVND (reference sequence).